One sample yielded the 24 T cell receptor beta chains listed below, sequenced in a study of T cells of healthy individuals. One entry per CDR3 protein, called by TCRdb with MiXCR from the 5' RACE reads. The sample consists of around 100,000 distinct CDR3 sequences, roughly 18% of them appearing once. The source of these receptors is a human donor in good health.

Written as DNA, the CDR3 is TGCGCCAGCAGCAGGACAGAAGGGGGGTATCAGCCCCAGCATTTT. As protein: CASSRTEGGYQPQHF. The chain combines TRBV10-2 with TRBJ1-5; perhaps TRBD1 as D (6 bases). CDR1 is WSHSY, CDR2 SAAADI, per germline. The CDR3 length is 15 residues. The germline V and J ends were trimmed by 6 bases and 5 bases, with 17 bases remaining between them.

This clonotype appeared a few times. This sequence joins TRBV4-1 and TRBJ1-5; 7 bases match TRBD1. V trimming: 3 bases; J trimming: 3 bases; junction bases outside the gene matches: 5. This CDR3 spans 15 amino acids. Germline assignment: CDR1 MGHRA and CDR2 YSYEKL. The CDR3 here is CASSQGTAYNQPQHF. CDR3 bases: TGCGCCAGCAGCCAGGGGACAGCCTACAATCAGCCCCAGCATTTT.

The sample holds a few counts of this clonotype. This sequence joins TRBV28 and TRBJ1-4; D is ambiguous. V gave up 4 bases and J gave up 0 bases, with 6 bases separating them. The V gene's germline CDR1 is MDHEN and CDR2 SYDVKM. The CDR3 is made up of 14 amino acids. This chain's CDR3 is CASSWASTNEKLFF. In nucleotides, the CDR3 is TGTGCCAGCAGTTGGGCTTCAACTAATGAAAAACTGTTTTTT.

CDR3 residues: CAISESRAGRTDTQYF. CDR3 nucleotide sequence: TGTGCCATCAGTGAATCTAGAGCGGGGCGCACAGATACGCAGTATTTT. This chain uses TRBV10-3 with TRBJ2-3; 7 bases map to TRBD2. This CDR3 comprises 16 residues. CDR1 and CDR2 (germline): ENHRY, SYGVKD. Trimming took 3 bases from V and 1 from J; bases not matched to a gene: 7.

V usage is TRBV12-3 or TRBV12-4 and J usage is TRBJ1-1; 7 bases are shared with TRBD1. The CDR3 loop spans 13 amino acids. V gave up 6 bases and J gave up 7 bases; unmatched junction bases: 8. The CDR3 DNA follows: TGTGCCAGCAGCAACTACCGGGACAGTGAAGCTTTCTTT. Encoded protein: CASSNYRDSEAFF.

The CDR3 protein is CSAFQRGLHF. The CDR3 DNA follows: TGCAGTGCTTTCCAGCGGGGCCTCCACTTT. V is TRBV20-1 and J is TRBJ1-6, with no clear D. This CDR3 has 10 residues. Germline V gene lookup returns CDR1 DFQATT and CDR2 SNEGSKA (reference sequence). V was trimmed by 5 bases and J by 15 bases, leaving 11 bases between them.

The chain joins TRBV28 to TRBJ2-5; TRBD1 aligns across 8 bases. From germline, CDR1 is MDHEN and CDR2 SYDVKM. CDR3 length: 14 residues. The trim removed 5 bases at V and 5 bases at J, leaving 7 bases unmatched. The CDR3 reads CASSPLTGGETQYF. CDR3 in DNA: TGTGCCAGCAGTCCCCTCACAGGGGGGGAGACCCAGTACTTC.

This clonotype was seen only a few times. The chain has TRBV6-2 or TRBV6-3 and TRBJ1-5; D call uncertain. The CDR3 extends over 12 amino acids. CDR1 is MNHEY and CDR2 is SVGEGT in the germline V gene. V dropped 3 bases and J dropped 5 bases, with 5 bases sitting between them. In DNA, the CDR3 is TGTGCCAGCAGTTATGGGGATCAGCCCCAGCATTTT. This gives the protein CASSYGDQPQHF.

This clonotype was counted many times. The V and J genes are TRBV4-3 and TRBJ1-1; perhaps TRBD1 as D (5 bases). The CDR3 is 14 amino acids. V dropped 1 base and J dropped 6 bases, with 12 bases sitting between them. Germline lookup yields CDR1 LGHNA and CDR2 YSLEER. Here the CDR3 reads CASSQVGLGAEAFF. The CDR3 DNA is TGCGCCAGCAGCCAAGTCGGGTTGGGGGCTGAAGCTTTCTTT.

J is TRBJ2-7 and V is TRBV15, with D perhaps TRBD1 or TRBD2 (5 bases each). Germline values: CDR1 LNHNV, CDR2 YYDKDF (reference sequence). With 1 base removed from V and 6 bases from J, the gap between germline ends came to 19 bases. The CDR3 runs 16 residues. The CDR3 coding sequence is TGTGCCACCAGCAGAGGTGACTTTTCGGGACGGGGCGAGCAGTACTTC. Amino acids: CATSRGDFSGRGEQYF. The complete variable domain, with remaining parts taken from reference TRBV15 and TRBJ2-7, reads DAMVIQNPRYQVTQFGKPVTLSCSQTLNHNVMYWYQQKSSQAPKLLFHYYDKDFNNEADTPDNFQSRRPNTSFCFLDIRSPGLGDTAMYLCATSRGDFSGRGEQYFGPGTRLTVT.

This clonotype occurred many times. The rearrangement uses TRBV28 and TRBJ1-3, with D tentatively TRBD1 (6 bases). The germline V gene has CDR1 MDHEN and CDR2 SYDVKM. The CDR3 covers 14 residues. Trimming stripped 4 bases from V and 3 bases from J, with 10 bases between. The CDR3 spells CASSYVRGGNTIYF. The CDR3 DNA sequence: TGTGCCAGCAGTTATGTCAGGGGTGGAAACACCATATATTTT.

The chain uses TRBV7-3 and TRBJ2-5; a weak D match, TRBD2 (6 bases). With 2 bases removed from V and 5 bases from J, the gap between germline ends came to 12 bases. Germline assignment: CDR1 SGHTA and CDR2 FQGTGA. This CDR3 is built from 14 residues. DNA of the CDR3: TGTGCCAGCAGCTTATCGGGACTGAGGGAGACCCAGTACTTC. Its protein is CASSLSGLRETQYF.

CDR3 sequence reads: CASSLWGGRPDTQYF. The CDR3 nucleotides are TGTGCCAGCAGTTTATGGGGGGGCCGGCCAGATACGCAGTATTTT. V usage is TRBV28 and J usage is TRBJ2-3; either TRBD1 or TRBD2 may fit D (6 bases each). The CDR3 is 15 amino acids. Deletions cut 0 bases from V and 4 bases from J, with 11 bases between. CDR1 and CDR2 from the germline V gene are MDHEN and SYDVKM.

This clonotype has more than one count but fewer than ten. As DNA, the CDR3 is TGTGCCAGCAGCGGACTAGCGGGTAACAATGAGCAGTTCTTC. It is translated as CASSGLAGNNEQFF. V and J are TRBV6-4 and TRBJ2-1; the match to TRBD2 covers 11 bases. The germline gives CDR1 MRHNA, CDR2 SNTAGT. This CDR3 spans 14 amino acids. The junction had 3 bases not matched to a gene; V was cut back by 6 bases and J by 5 bases.

J is TRBJ2-7 and V is TRBV12-3 or TRBV12-4; D is possibly TRBD2 (6 bases). The CDR3 runs to 15 residues. Trimming took off 1 base at V and 2 bases at J, with 12 bases between the two ends. CDR3 sequence: CASSLVQAGTYEQYF. DNA for the CDR3: TGTGCCAGCAGTTTAGTTCAAGCGGGTACCTACGAGCAGTACTTC.

This clonotype came up once. This sequence joins TRBV2 and TRBJ2-7, with 7 bases fitting TRBD1. CDR1 and CDR2 from the germline V gene are SNHLY and FYNNEI. There are 16 residues in the CDR3. The V and J ends lost 4 bases and 6 bases, in that order; junction bases with no gene match: 15. CDR3 in DNA: TGTGCCAGCAGTGTCGGAGCGTACAGGGGATGGAGCGAGCAGTACTTC. Its protein product is CASSVGAYRGWSEQYF.

Only a few counts were recorded for this clonotype. V and J are TRBV12-5 and TRBJ1-1, with no clear D. Trimming pared 1 base from V and 3 bases from J, leaving 6 bases between. Looked up from germline, CDR1 is LGHNT and CDR2 is FRNRAP. The CDR3 is 13 residues long. The chain's CDR3 is CASGLGEHTEAFF. The CDR3 DNA sequence: TGTGCTAGTGGTTTGGGGGAACACACTGAAGCTTTCTTT.

This clonotype turned up a few times. CDR3 nucleotides: TGTGCCAGCAGCCAAGGGGGTTCACCCTTGGGGTTCTTC. Encoded protein: CASSQGGSPLGFF. The chain employs TRBV14 and TRBJ2-1; D gene ambiguous. CDR3 length: 13 residues. V lost 1 base, J lost 15 bases, and 16 bases lay in between. Germline CDR1 SGHDN, CDR2 FVKESK.

The J gene is TRBJ2-7, the V gene TRBV28; 7 bases are shared with TRBD2. From germline, CDR1 is MDHEN and CDR2 SYDVKM. The J segment lost 0 bases and the V segment lost 6 bases, leaving 11 bases of the junction unmatched. The CDR3 spans 16 residues. CDR3 amino acids: CASSSNWGGRSYEQYF. The CDR3 coding sequence is TGTGCCAGCAGCAGTAATTGGGGGGGACGCTCCTACGAGCAGTACTTC.

In this sample, this clonotype turned up many times. V usage is TRBV12-3 or TRBV12-4 and J usage is TRBJ2-3, with D perhaps TRBD1 or TRBD2 (5 bases each). Deletions cut 4 bases from V and 2 bases from J, with 7 bases between. CDR3 length equals 13 residues. CDR3: CASSWDLTDTQYF. The DNA of the CDR3 is TGTGCCAGCAGTTGGGACCTCACAGATACGCAGTATTTT.

This clonotype was observed at least ten times. The chain is built from TRBV7-6 and TRBJ2-7, with TRBD2 as a possible D gene (5 bases). Germline CDR1 SGHVS, CDR2 FNYEAQ. The ends were cut back, 5 bases at V and 3 bases at J, with 14 bases in the middle. The CDR3 is 14 residues long. The CDR3 DNA reads as TGTGCCAGCAGCAGTCAAGAGGGTGTCTACGAGCAGTACTTC. As protein: CASSSQEGVYEQYF.

The sample holds one count of this clonotype. The V gene is TRBV28, the J gene TRBJ2-6; D possibly corresponds to TRBD1 (6 bases). V was pared by 6 bases and J by 1 base, with 10 bases between. In germline, CDR1 is MDHEN, CDR2 SYDVKM. CDR3 length: 15 amino acids. The CDR3 DNA is TGTGCCAGCAGCACAGGGCTATCTGGGGCCAACGTCCTGACTTTC. Translating gives CASSTGLSGANVLTF.

The table lists this clonotype with a few counts. The chain employs TRBV2 and TRBJ2-5; D is possibly TRBD1 (6 bases). CDR3 length equals 14 residues. Germline CDR1 SNHLY, CDR2 FYNNEI. V dropped 6 bases and J dropped 5 bases, with 16 bases sitting between them. CDR3 residues: CASRGPGQMETQYF. The CDR3 DNA is TGTGCCAGCAGGGGACCGGGACAAATGGAGACCCAGTACTTC.

As regards this clonotype: This clone may be a read error of a much larger clone one base away. The genes are TRBV7-3 and TRBJ1-1; D possibly corresponds to TRBD1 (6 bases). The V gene's germline CDR1 is SGHTA and CDR2 FQGTGA. The CDR3 runs to 17 residues. V was trimmed by 4 bases and J by 7 bases, leaving 25 bases between them. CDR3 residues: CASSSKGRGASGVEAFF. The CDR3 DNA reads TGTGCCAGCAGCTCCAAGGGGAGGGGGGCTTCAGGCGTTGAAGCTTTCTTT.